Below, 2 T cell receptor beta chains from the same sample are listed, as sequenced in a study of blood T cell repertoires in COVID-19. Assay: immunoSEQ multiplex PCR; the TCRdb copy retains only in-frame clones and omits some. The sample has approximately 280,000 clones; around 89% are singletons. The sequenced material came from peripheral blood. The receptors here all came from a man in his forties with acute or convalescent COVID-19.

The CDR3 region has the DNA TGCGCCAGCAGCCCTGTTAGCGGGGGGGCTGACAATGAGCAGTTCTTC. Protein product: CASSPVSGGADNEQFF. The chain links TRBV4-1 to TRBJ2-1; TRBD2 agrees at 11 bases. The CDR3 runs 16 residues. After removal of 4 bases from V and 5 bases from J, the junction contained 7 bases not matched to a gene. Germline CDR1 is MGHRA and CDR2 is YSYEKL.

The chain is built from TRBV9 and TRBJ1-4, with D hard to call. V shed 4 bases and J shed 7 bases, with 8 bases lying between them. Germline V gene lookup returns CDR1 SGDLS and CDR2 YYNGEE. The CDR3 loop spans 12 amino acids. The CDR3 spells CASSRGGEKLFF. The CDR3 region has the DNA TGTGCCAGCAGCCGGGGTGGTGAAAAACTGTTTTTT.